This paragraph reports one TCR beta chain. This may stem from a read error, because a much larger clone lies one nucleotide away. The data originate from a study of molecular identifiers for immune sequencing clone quantification. Each CDR3 protein is one row after TCRdb ran MiXCR on the PCR reads. The sample includes under 800,000 distinct CDR3 sequences, roughly 27% of them seen just once. Germline CDR1 SQVTM, CDR2 ANQGSEA. The CDR3 loop spans 15 amino acids. This TCR derives from a human donor in good health. Some libraries in this study had Jurkat cell RNA spiked in. This chain connects TRBV29-1 to TRBJ2-7; D assignment may be TRBD1 or TRBD2 (5 bases each). The sample taken for sequencing was naive CD8+ T cells from blood, with Jurkat cell RNA spiked in. Subset indicated: FACS-sorted CD8+CD4-CCR7+CD45RA+ naive T cells. CDR3 protein: CSVANPGRISYKQYF. The CDR3 nucleotides read TGCAGCGTCGCGAATCCGGGACGGATTTCCTACAAGCAGTACTTC.